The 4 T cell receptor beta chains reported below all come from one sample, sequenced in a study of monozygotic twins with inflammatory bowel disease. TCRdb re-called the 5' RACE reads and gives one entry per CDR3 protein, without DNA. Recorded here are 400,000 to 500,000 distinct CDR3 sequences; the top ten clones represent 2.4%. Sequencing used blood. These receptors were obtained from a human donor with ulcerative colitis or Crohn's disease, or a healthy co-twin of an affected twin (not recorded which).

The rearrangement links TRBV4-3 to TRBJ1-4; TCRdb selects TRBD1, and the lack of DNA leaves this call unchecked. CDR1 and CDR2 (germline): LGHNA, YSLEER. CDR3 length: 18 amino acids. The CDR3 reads CASSQKWVRTGNGEKLFF.

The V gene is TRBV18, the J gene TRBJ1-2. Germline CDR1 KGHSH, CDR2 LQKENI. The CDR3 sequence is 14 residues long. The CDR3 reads CASSPRAGSDGYTF.

The CDR3: CASRLQGGVDEYEQYF. This chain uses TRBV19 with TRBJ2-7; TCRdb picks TRBD2, but there is no DNA to check that call. The germline gives CDR1 LNHDA, CDR2 SQIVND (reference sequence). This CDR3 spans 16 amino acids.

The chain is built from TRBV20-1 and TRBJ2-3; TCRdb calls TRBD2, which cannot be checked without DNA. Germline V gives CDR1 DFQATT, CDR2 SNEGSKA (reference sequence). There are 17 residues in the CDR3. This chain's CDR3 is CSVINVISGSSTDTQYF.